This T cell receptor beta chain was captured by sequencing in a study of T cell responses to AZD1222 COVID-19 vaccine. Study background: Second-dose recipients at about 4 or about 12 weeks were treated as one pooled group.

With 0 bases removed from V and 4 bases from J, the gap between germline ends came to 12 bases. From germline, CDR1 is MNHNS and CDR2 SASEGT. The CDR3 is 15 amino acids. Points from the study as a whole: Spike-wide coverage was observed for vaccine-associated CD4 TCRs, with dominant responses at 160-218 and 743-854. Receipt of two AZD1222 doses was followed by a rise in Spike-specific TCR breadth and depth. Only a handful of AZD1222 recipients, roughly 6 in all, had baseline seropositivity.

TCRdb keeps only in-frame clones here, not all; method: immunoSEQ multiplex PCR. The data contain about 150,000 clones, about 91% of them singletons. In the case of this clone: Its antigen is currently unknown.

The V call is TRBV6-1, the J call TRBJ1-2, with D possibly matching TRBD1 (6 bases). The specimen comprised peripheral blood, sampled on day 0 of AZD1222 vaccination. This clonotype originated in an adult in good health. CDR3 amino acids: CASSEAGTKIYGYTF. The CDR3 nucleotides read TGTGCCAGCAGTGAAGCTGGGACAAAAATCTATGGCTACACCTTC.